This passage covers 29 T cell receptor beta chains from one sample sequenced in a study of blood T cell repertoires in COVID-19. Data came from immunoSEQ multiplex PCR; TCRdb stores just in-frame clones and leaves some out. The sample holds 60,000 to 70,000 clones, 85% seen once. The specimen was peripheral blood. These receptors were collected from a man at least 80 years old with acute or convalescent COVID-19.

The rearrangement joins TRBV7-2 to TRBJ1-2, with D possibly matching TRBD1 (6 bases). Germline V gene sequence: CDR1 SGHTA, CDR2 FQGNSA. V was clipped by 6 bases and J by 9 bases, with 17 bases between them. CDR3 length: 13 amino acids. Written as DNA, the CDR3 is TGTGCCAGCAGGTATGAAGGGGGATCCCGCTACACCTTC. Amino acids: CASRYEGGSRYTF. The variable domain in full, completed from reference TRBV7-2 and TRBJ1-2, reads GAGVSQSPSNKVTEKGKDVELRCDPISGHTALYWYRQSLGQGLEFLIYFQGNSAPDKSGLPSDRFSAERTGGSVSTLTIQRTQQEDSAVYLCASRYEGGSRYTFGSGTRLTVV.

This chain links TRBV19 with TRBJ1-5; 10 bases agree with TRBD1. Germline V gives CDR1 LNHDA, CDR2 SQIVND (reference sequence). Unmatched junction bases numbered 5, after V lost 0 bases and J lost 3 bases. The CDR3 runs 17 residues. In DNA, the CDR3 is TGTGCCAGTAGTATAGATCGGGGGACAGGGGTCAATCAGCCCCAGCATTTT. Protein product: CASSIDRGTGVNQPQHF.

This chain connects TRBV28 to TRBJ2-3; TRBD2 is a possible D gene (5 bases). The CDR3 runs to 14 residues. Trimming took off 2 bases at V and 0 bases at J, with 6 bases between the two ends. Germline loops: CDR1 MDHEN, CDR2 SYDVKM. The CDR3: CASSLAGSTDTQYF. CDR3 bases: TGTGCCAGCAGTTTAGCGGGTAGCACAGATACGCAGTATTTT.

The V call is TRBV5-3, the J call TRBJ2-7; TRBD2 matches at 9 bases. TRBV5-3 is an ORF, with its function uncertain. The CDR3 has 13 residues. With 4 bases clipped from V and 7 bases from J, the junction kept 6 bases outside the gene matches. CDR3 coding DNA: TGTGCCAGAAGCGGCGGGAGGGACTGGGAGCAGTACTTC. Encoded protein: CARSGGRDWEQYF.

V usage is TRBV7-2 and J usage is TRBJ1-1, with D perhaps TRBD1 (5 bases). V lost 3 bases to trimming and J lost 0 bases, with 8 bases between them. Germline V gene data show CDR1 as SGHTA and CDR2 as FQGNSA. This CDR3 comprises 14 residues. CDR3 sequence (DNA): TGTGCCAGCAGCTTCAGGGCCATGAACACTGAAGCTTTCTTT. This gives the protein CASSFRAMNTEAFF. The whole variable domain, filled in from reference TRBV7-2 and TRBJ1-1, reads GAGVSQSPSNKVTEKGKDVELRCDPISGHTALYWYRQSLGQGLEFLIYFQGNSAPDKSGLPSDRFSAERTGGSVSTLTIQRTQQEDSAVYLCASSFRAMNTEAFFGQGTRLTVV.

V is TRBV27 and J is TRBJ1-1, with D hard to call. The CDR3 totals 14 residues. Germline assignment: CDR1 MNHEY and CDR2 SMNVEV (reference sequence). Trimming left V 6 bases short and J 1 base short, with 12 bases between. The CDR3 is CASSQRERNTEAFF. The CDR3 region has the DNA TGTGCCAGCAGCCAAAGGGAGAGGAACACTGAAGCTTTCTTT.

The CDR3 coding sequence is TGTGCCAGCTCACCGGGGACTAGCGGGACGAACACCGGGGAGCTGTTTTTT. This gives the protein CASSPGTSGTNTGELFF. The genes are TRBV18 and TRBJ2-2; 13 nucleotides align to TRBD2. CDR1 and CDR2 from the germline V gene are KGHSH and LQKENI. With V trimmed by 3 bases and J by 0 bases, 1 base remained unmatched. CDR3 length: 17 residues.

The chain carries TRBV18 and TRBJ1-2; a weak D match, TRBD1 (5 bases). Trimming left V 2 bases short and J 6 bases short, with 7 bases between. Germline lookup yields CDR1 KGHSH and CDR2 LQKENI. The CDR3 length is 12 residues. The DNA for the CDR3 is TGTGCCAGCTCACCAGGAGGGGATGGCTACACCTTC. Residues: CASSPGGDGYTF. Combining the CDR3 with reference TRBV18 and TRBJ1-2 gives the whole variable domain NAGVMQNPRHLVRRRGQEARLRCSPMKGHSHVYWYRQLPEEGLKFMVYLQKENIIDESGMPKERFSAEFPKEGPSILRIQQVVRGDSAAYFCASSPGGDGYTFGSGTRLTVV.

This clone was seen just once. The J gene is TRBJ1-1, the V gene TRBV18, with D perhaps TRBD1 (5 bases). The CDR3 has 14 amino acids. Trimming took off 5 bases at V and 5 bases at J, with 15 bases between the two ends. CDR1 and CDR2 (germline): KGHSH, LQKENI. This CDR3 is CASSWERGGTEAFF. CDR3 DNA sequence: TGTGCCAGCTCATGGGAGAGGGGAGGTACTGAAGCTTTCTTT.

The rearrangement uses TRBV4-1 and TRBJ1-1; TRBD1 aligns across 9 bases. The CDR3 runs to 17 residues. Germline V gene sequence: CDR1 MGHRA, CDR2 YSYEKL. With V trimmed by 3 bases and J by 8 bases, 16 bases remained unmatched. The CDR3 DNA sequence: TGCGCCAGCAGCCAGGTTGGACAGGGGAGGGGAAAGGTAGAAGCTTTCTTT. Encoded protein: CASSQVGQGRGKVEAFF.

As DNA, the CDR3 is TGTGCCAGCAGTTACTCCCTTCCGGGAGCGTTAGTTAGGTCCTACAATGAGCAGTTCTTC. It encodes CASSYSLPGALVRSYNEQFF. V and J are TRBV6-2 or TRBV6-3 and TRBJ2-1; D might be TRBD2 (6 bases). Germline values: CDR1 MNHEY, CDR2 SVGEGT. The length of the CDR3 is 20 residues. Trimming stripped 0 bases from V and 1 base from J, with 22 bases between.

The V and J genes are TRBV5-5 and TRBJ2-4, with no clear D. This CDR3 is 15 amino acids long. Trimming removed 0 bases from V and 0 bases from J, with 7 bases in between. CDR1 and CDR2 (germline): SGHKS, YYEKEE (reference sequence). CDR3 nucleotide sequence: TGTGCCAGCAGCTTGGGCAGTGTAGCCAAAAACATTCAGTACTTC. This sequence encodes CASSLGSVAKNIQYF. The complete variable domain, with remaining parts taken from reference TRBV5-5 and TRBJ2-4, reads DAGVTQSPTHLIKTRGQQVTLRCSPISGHKSVSWYQQVLGQGPQFIFQYYEKEERGRGNFPDRFSARQFPNYSSELNVNALLLGDSALYLCASSLGSVAKNIQYFGAGTRLSVL.

A few counts support this clone. V and J are TRBV6-5 and TRBJ1-5, with 9 nucleotides matching TRBD1. The germline CDR1 and CDR2 sequences are MNHEY and SVGAGI. CDR3 length: 15 amino acids. V shed 6 bases and J 4 bases; nucleotides not matched to a gene: 7. CDR3 nucleotides: TGTGCCAGCAGAGCCGGGACAGGGAAGAATCAGCCCCAGCATTTT. This encodes CASRAGTGKNQPQHF.

The V gene is TRBV9, the J gene TRBJ2-6; 8 bases are a match to TRBD2. The CDR3 has 14 residues. Germline V CDR1 and CDR2: SGDLS, YYNGEE. Unmatched junction bases numbered 4, after V lost 7 bases and J lost 4 bases. The chain's CDR3 is CASAGGSGANVLTF. In DNA, the CDR3 is TGTGCCAGCGCGGGGGGTAGCGGGGCCAACGTCCTGACTTTC. Based on the CDR3 plus reference TRBV9 and TRBJ2-6, the full variable domain is DSGVTQTPKHLITATGQRVTLRCSPRSGDLSVYWYQQSLDQGLQFLIQYYNGEERAKGNILERFSAQQFPDLHSELNLSSLELGDSALYFCASAGGSGANVLTFGAGSRLTVL.

V is TRBV6-6 and J is TRBJ1-1, with 9 bases fitting TRBD1. V dropped 5 bases and J dropped 4; count of bases not matched to a gene: 2. The CDR3 covers 13 residues. The germline V gene has CDR1 MNHNY and CDR2 SVGAGI (reference sequence). The CDR3 is CASSKTGGTEAFF. The CDR3 DNA is TGTGCCAGCAGTAAGACAGGGGGCACTGAAGCTTTCTTT.

This chain joins TRBV7-2 and TRBJ2-7; TRBD2 agrees at 10 bases. Trimming removed 1 base from V and 5 bases from J; junction bases left unmatched: 11. The germline V gene encodes CDR1 SGHTA and CDR2 FQGNSA. This CDR3 comprises 17 residues. This CDR3 is CASSLGWGTSAADEQYF. In nucleotides, the CDR3 is TGTGCCAGCAGCTTAGGCTGGGGGACTAGCGCTGCGGACGAGCAGTACTTC.

This chain connects TRBV11-3 to TRBJ2-4, with D unclear. The CDR3 sequence is 14 residues long. Deletions cut 9 bases from V and 7 bases from J, with 19 bases between. Germline values: CDR1 SGHNT, CDR2 YENEEA. The CDR3 DNA is TGTGCCAGTTCCAAAGAAGGCACGACTAACATTCAGTACTTC. This sequence encodes CASSKEGTTNIQYF.

The gene calls are TRBV6-5 and TRBJ1-1; 8 bases agree with TRBD1. Germline V gene data show CDR1 as MNHEY and CDR2 as SVGAGI. The length of the CDR3 is 15 residues. After removal of 6 bases from V and 1 base from J, the junction contained 7 bases not matched to a gene. CDR3 sequence reads: CASRRKGTGNTEAFF. The CDR3 bases are TGTGCCAGCAGACGGAAGGGGACAGGGAACACTGAAGCTTTCTTT.

The J gene is TRBJ2-1, the V gene TRBV5-1; 9 bases agree with TRBD2. Germline CDR1 and CDR2: SGHRS and YFSETQ. This CDR3 is 15 amino acids long. Trimming cost V 0 bases and J 6 bases; bases outside gene matches: 4. The CDR3 sequence: CASSLASGRPNEQFF. In DNA, the CDR3 is TGCGCCAGCAGCTTGGCCAGCGGGAGGCCCAATGAGCAGTTCTTC. Complete variable domain (other parts from reference TRBV5-1 and TRBJ2-1): KAGVTQTPRYLIKTRGQQVTLSCSPISGHRSVSWYQQTPGQGLQFLFEYFSETQRNKGNFPGRFSGRQFSNSRSEMNVSTLELGDSALYLCASSLASGRPNEQFFGPGTRLTVL.

The rearrangement uses TRBV12-3 or TRBV12-4 and TRBJ2-7; no definite D call. The CDR3 length is 13 residues. Trimming removed 5 bases from V and 4 bases from J, with 12 bases in between. CDR3 amino acids: CASSLSTGYEQYF. CDR3 DNA sequence: TGTGCCAGCAGTCTCTCGACTGGGTACGAGCAGTACTTC.

Only a few counts were recorded for this clone. This chain joins TRBV4-2 and TRBJ2-3; D is undetermined. The CDR3 covers 14 residues. CDR1 is LGHNA and CDR2 is YNFKEQ in the germline V gene. Trimming cost V 1 base and J 6 bases, with 11 bases left between them. CDR3 DNA sequence: TGTGCCAGCAGCCAAGGCTCCCCCGGGGATACGCAGTATTTT. As protein: CASSQGSPGDTQYF.

The V call is TRBV6-5, the J call TRBJ1-1; no firm D call. This CDR3 is built from 15 residues. Germline CDR1 reads MNHEY; CDR2 reads SVGAGI. Trimming left V 0 bases short and J 0 bases short, with 8 bases between. The CDR3 sequence is CASSYSPSLNTEAFF. CDR3 DNA: TGTGCCAGCAGTTACTCGCCGAGCTTGAACACTGAAGCTTTCTTT.

This clone was seen a single time. The V gene is TRBV19, the J gene TRBJ1-1; D is possibly TRBD1 (6 bases). V was trimmed by 5 bases and J by 10 bases, leaving 23 bases between them. Germline CDR1 LNHDA, CDR2 SQIVND (reference sequence). The CDR3 runs 15 residues. The CDR3 here is CASSPLGGGASLAFF. CDR3 coding DNA: TGTGCCAGTAGTCCGTTGGGCGGGGGCGCGAGTTTAGCTTTCTTT. Full variable domain (remainder filled in from reference TRBV19 and TRBJ1-1): DGGITQSPKYLFRKEGQNVTLSCEQNLNHDAMYWYRQDPGQGLRLIYYSQIVNDFQKGDIAEGYSVSREKKESFPLTVTSAQKNPTAFYLCASSPLGGGASLAFFGQGTRLTVV.

The V call is TRBV7-2, the J call TRBJ1-1; the match to TRBD1 covers 10 bases. The V segment lost 1 base and the J segment 10 bases; nucleotides outside the gene matches: 3. Per the germline V gene, CDR1 is SGHTA and CDR2 is FQGNSA. The CDR3 length is 13 residues. This CDR3 is CASSLGQGASAFF. The CDR3 region has the DNA TGTGCCAGCAGCTTAGGACAGGGGGCGTCAGCTTTCTTT.

The V and J genes are TRBV10-3 and TRBJ1-5; D gene unclear. Germline lookup yields CDR1 ENHRY and CDR2 SYGVKD. The CDR3 length is 16 residues. V was trimmed by 6 bases and J by 5 bases, leaving 20 bases between them. Here the CDR3 DNA reads TGTGCCATCAGGGCGCCTCCCCGGGCGCGGGATCAGCCCCAGCATTTT. This gives the protein CAIRAPPRARDQPQHF.

The chain joins TRBV7-6 to TRBJ1-3; the D is unclear. CDR1 SGHVS and CDR2 FNYEAQ come from the germline V gene. The CDR3 loop spans 17 amino acids. Trimming took off 1 base at V and 4 bases at J, with 17 bases between the two ends. CDR3: CASSLGHRGLLGNTIYF. The CDR3 DNA reads as TGTGCCAGCAGCTTAGGCCATAGAGGGTTACTCGGAAACACCATATATTTT. The full variable domain, with the rest looked up from reference TRBV7-6 and TRBJ1-3, is GAGVSQSPRYKVTKRGQDVALRCDPISGHVSLYWYRQALGQGPEFLTYFNYEAQQDKSGLPNDRFSAERPEGSISTLTIQRTEQRDSAMYRCASSLGHRGLLGNTIYFGEGSWLTVV.

This clone was recorded a few times. The chain joins TRBV4-2 to TRBJ2-7; D gene unclear. V was cut by 2 bases and J by 2 bases, with 7 bases left in between. Germline lookup yields CDR1 LGHNA and CDR2 YNFKEQ. This CDR3 has 13 amino acids. The CDR3 loop reads CASSQNNAYEQYF. The CDR3 DNA is TGTGCCAGCAGCCAAAACAATGCCTACGAGCAGTACTTC.

The genes are TRBV24-1 and TRBJ2-6, with 7 bases aligning to TRBD1. The CDR3 runs to 16 residues. V lost 4 bases to trimming and J lost 2 bases; unmatched junction nucleotides: 4. In germline, CDR1 is KGHDR, CDR2 SFDVKD. CDR3 coding DNA: TGTGCCACCAGTGAAGCTGACAGGGCTGGGGCCAACGTCCTGACTTTC. Its translation is CATSEADRAGANVLTF.

The J gene is TRBJ2-1, the V gene TRBV6-1; 12 bases align to TRBD1. CDR1 is MNHNS and CDR2 is SASEGT in the germline V gene. The CDR3 runs 15 residues. V gave up 3 bases and J gave up 8 bases; unmatched junction bases: 5. The CDR3 bases are TGTGCCAGCAGTGATCTCGGGACAGGGGGCGATGAGCAGTTCTTC. Its protein product is CASSDLGTGGDEQFF.